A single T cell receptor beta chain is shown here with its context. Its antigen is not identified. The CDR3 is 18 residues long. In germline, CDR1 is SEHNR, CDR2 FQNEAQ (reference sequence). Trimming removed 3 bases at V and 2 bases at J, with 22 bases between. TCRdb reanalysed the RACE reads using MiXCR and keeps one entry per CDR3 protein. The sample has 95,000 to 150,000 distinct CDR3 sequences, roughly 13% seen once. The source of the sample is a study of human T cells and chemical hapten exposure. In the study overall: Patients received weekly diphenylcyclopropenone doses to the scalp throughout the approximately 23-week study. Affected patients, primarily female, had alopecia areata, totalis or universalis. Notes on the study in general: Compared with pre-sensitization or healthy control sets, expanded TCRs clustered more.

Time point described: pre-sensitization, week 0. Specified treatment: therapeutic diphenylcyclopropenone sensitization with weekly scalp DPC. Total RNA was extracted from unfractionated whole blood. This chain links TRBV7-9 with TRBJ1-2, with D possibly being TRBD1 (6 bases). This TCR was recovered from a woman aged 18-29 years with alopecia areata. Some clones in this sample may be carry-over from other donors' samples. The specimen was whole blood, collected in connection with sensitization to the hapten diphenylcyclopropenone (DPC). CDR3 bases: TGTGCCAGCAGCTTGAGCTCCTCCGAACCAGGGGCCAACTATGGCTACACCTTC. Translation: CASSLSSSEPGANYGYTF.